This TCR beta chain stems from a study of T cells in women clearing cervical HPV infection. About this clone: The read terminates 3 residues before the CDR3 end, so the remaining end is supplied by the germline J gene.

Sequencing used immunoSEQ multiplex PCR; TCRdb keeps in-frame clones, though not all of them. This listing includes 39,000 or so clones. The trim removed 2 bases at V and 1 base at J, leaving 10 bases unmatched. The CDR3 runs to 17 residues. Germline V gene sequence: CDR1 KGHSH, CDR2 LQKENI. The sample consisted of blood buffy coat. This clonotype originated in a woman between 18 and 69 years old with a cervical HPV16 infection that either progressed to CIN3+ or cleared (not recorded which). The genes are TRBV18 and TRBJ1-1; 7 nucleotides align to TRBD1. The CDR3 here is CASSPFSQGTANTEAFF. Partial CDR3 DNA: TGTGCCAGCTCACCATTTAGTCAAGGGACAGCGAACACTGAA.